Included here is one TCR beta chain sequence, with context. Its specificity is unknown. Sequenced by immunoSEQ multiplex PCR; TCRdb stores in-frame clones only, minus some. The data show 65,000 to 80,000 clones, approximately 86% seen once. The CDR3 covers 15 residues. Germline V gene data show CDR1 as MNHEY and CDR2 as SVGAGI. Trimming left V 5 bases short and J 6 bases short, with 17 bases between. The data are from a study of OX40 agonist ivuxolimab in advanced cancers. Study in general: At 82.7% male, the cohort had a mean age of approximately 60 years, ranging from roughly 20 to 79. Patients with prior anti-PD-1, anti-PD-L1 or anti-CTLA-4 therapy were eligible; roughly 40% had some. General study findings and limits: Circulating CD4+ and CD8+ T cells showed clonal expansion by week 6 at 0.1 to 3.0 mg/kg. Some nonresponders also had low normalized T-cell clonal expansion.

This specimen was CD4+ or CD8+ T cells sorted from blood, taken in a trial of the OX40 agonist ivuxolimab. This receptor was identified in an adult with an advanced solid tumor such as melanoma, head and neck, liver or kidney cancer. The chain joins TRBV6-5 to TRBJ2-1, with D unresolved. CDR3 region: CASSPLQPPINEQFF. The CDR3 coding sequence is TGTGCCAGCAGTCCACTTCAACCGCCCATCAATGAGCAGTTCTTC.